Listed below are T cell receptor beta chains from one sample, sequenced in a study of blood T cell repertoires in COVID-19. Profiled with immunoSEQ multiplex PCR; TCRdb holds only in-frame clones, not every one. The sample records 200,000 to 250,000 clones, 80% to 90% being singletons. The sample was PBMCs or T cells enriched from blood (not recorded which). The source of these receptors is a woman aged 45-65 years with acute COVID-19. CDR3s include the opening cysteine and the closing phenylalanine or tryptophan. The D gene is left open where the match is weak. Expanded clones get a size class; other rows say once, few or many, or leave the size out.

V	J	size	D	CDR3	DNA
TRBV7-3	TRBJ2-5	few	NA	CASSFGGRGTQYF	TGTGCCAGCAGCTTCGGGGGGCGAGGGACCCAGTACTTC
TRBV7-9	TRBJ1-3	NA	NA	CASSQLSGAFSGNTIYF	TGTGCCAGCAGCCAGTTGTCAGGGGCCTTCTCTGGAAACACCATATATTTT
TRBV28	TRBJ2-6	NA	TRBD1	CASSLTGAGANVLTF	TGTGCCAGCAGCCTAACAGGGGCTGGGGCCAACGTCCTGACTTTC
TRBV9	TRBJ2-5	NA	TRBD2	CASSVGGSGEQETQYF	TGTGCCAGCAGCGTAGGAGGTAGCGGGGAGCAAGAGACCCAGTACTTC
TRBV5-1	TRBJ2-5	NA	TRBD2	CASSLLVYGRAIETQYF	TGCGCCAGCAGCTTGTTGGTCTACGGGAGGGCCATAGAGACCCAGTACTTC
TRBV28	TRBJ2-1	NA	TRBD2	CASSLLWAGEGSYNEQFF	TGTGCCAGCAGTTTACTGTGGGCGGGAGAGGGGTCCTACAATGAGCAGTTCTTC
TRBV29-1	TRBJ2-1	NA	NA	CSAPVRDYNEQFF	TGCAGCGCCCCGGTCCGGGATTACAATGAGCAGTTCTTC
TRBV27	TRBJ1-5	NA	NA	CASSLLGSQGRNQPQHF	TGTGCCAGCAGTTTATTAGGGTCACAGGGACGCAATCAGCCCCAGCATTTT
TRBV6-1	TRBJ2-6	NA	NA	CASSEGLYSGANVLTF	TGTGCCAGCAGTGAAGGGCTGTACTCTGGGGCCAACGTCCTGACTTTC
TRBV5-8	TRBJ1-5	NA	NA	CASSLAGDKGQPQHF	TGTGCCAGCAGCTTGGCAGGGGACAAGGGGCAGCCCCAGCATTTT
TRBV24-1	TRBJ2-5	NA	TRBD1	CATSDLSGTGLGIQETQYF	TGTGCCACCAGTGATCTATCCGGGACAGGGCTGGGGATCCAAGAGACCCAGTACTTC
TRBV19	TRBJ2-1	NA	TRBD2	CASTPRTSGNNEQFF	TGTGCCAGTACCCCCAGGACTAGCGGGAACAATGAGCAGTTCTTC
TRBV4-2	TRBJ1-1	NA	NA	CASSQVDTTLEAFF	TGTGCCAGCAGCCAGGTGGACACGACCCTCGAAGCTTTCTTT
TRBV7-3	TRBJ2-1	NA	TRBD2	CASSLTTSVYNEQFF	TGTGCCAGCAGCTTAACTACTAGCGTATACAATGAGCAGTTCTTC
TRBV27	TRBJ2-5	NA	TRBD2	CATLSRAGGQETQYF	TGTGCCACTCTATCTCGCGCGGGAGGGCAAGAGACCCAGTACTTC
TRBV28	TRBJ2-7	NA	TRBD2	CASRVGGTSALEQYF	TGTGCCAGCAGGGTAGGGGGGACTAGCGCTTTAGAGCAGTACTTC
TRBV7-9	TRBJ2-2	NA	TRBD1	CASSLRRQGLNTGELFF	TGTGCCAGCAGCTTACGTAGACAGGGCCTGAACACCGGGGAGCTGTTTTTT
TRBV4-2	TRBJ2-1	NA	NA	CASSQEGTGPYNEQFF	TGTGCCAGCAGCCAAGAGGGAACAGGTCCCTACAATGAGCAGTTCTTC
TRBV27	TRBJ2-7	once	TRBD1	CASSFAGQGSEQYF	TGTGCCAGCAGTTTCGCGGGACAGGGGTCCGAGCAGTACTTC
TRBV6-5	TRBJ1-2	NA	NA	CASSYRGLGYTF	TGTGCCAGCAGTTATAGGGGCCTTGGCTACACCTTC
TRBV5-1	TRBJ2-1	NA	TRBD2	CASSLGGLDYNEQFF	TGCGCCAGCAGCTTGGGGGGACTAGACTACAATGAGCAGTTCTTC
TRBV6-6	TRBJ2-7	few	TRBD2	CASSSHSGRAAYEQYF	TGTGCCAGCAGTAGCCATAGCGGGAGGGCCGCGTACGAGCAGTACTTC
TRBV7-8	TRBJ2-7	NA	NA	CASSLIGGPYEQYF	TGTGCCAGCAGCTTGATCGGCGGGCCCTACGAGCAGTACTTC
TRBV7-3	TRBJ2-3	NA	TRBD2	CASSLTGRAPHTQYF	TGTGCCAGCAGCTTAACCGGGAGGGCCCCACATACGCAGTATTTT
TRBV29-1	TRBJ1-5	NA	NA	CSVRLGNQPQHF	TGCAGCGTTAGGCTAGGCAATCAGCCCCAGCATTTT
TRBV15	TRBJ2-7	NA	TRBD2	CATSRGRVVYEQYF	TGTGCCACCAGCAGGGGGAGGGTCGTCTACGAGCAGTACTTC
TRBV19	TRBJ1-6	once	TRBD1	CASSTQTGMNSPLHF	TGTGCCAGTAGTACCCAGACAGGGATGAATTCACCCCTCCACTTT
TRBV5-1	TRBJ2-3	NA	TRBD2	CASSWTSGREDTQYF	TGCGCCAGCAGCTGGACTAGCGGGAGGGAAGATACGCAGTATTTT
TRBV7-2	TRBJ2-5	NA	NA	CASSSRVRETQYF	TGTGCCAGCAGCTCCAGGGTTCGAGAGACCCAGTACTTC
TRBV9	TRBJ2-3	NA	TRBD1	CASSVVGTGSGADTQYF	TGTGCCAGCAGCGTAGTCGGGACAGGGTCTGGCGCAGATACGCAGTATTTT
TRBV24-1	TRBJ1-2	NA	NA	CATSPGYGYTF	TGTGCCACCAGTCCGGGATATGGCTACACCTTC